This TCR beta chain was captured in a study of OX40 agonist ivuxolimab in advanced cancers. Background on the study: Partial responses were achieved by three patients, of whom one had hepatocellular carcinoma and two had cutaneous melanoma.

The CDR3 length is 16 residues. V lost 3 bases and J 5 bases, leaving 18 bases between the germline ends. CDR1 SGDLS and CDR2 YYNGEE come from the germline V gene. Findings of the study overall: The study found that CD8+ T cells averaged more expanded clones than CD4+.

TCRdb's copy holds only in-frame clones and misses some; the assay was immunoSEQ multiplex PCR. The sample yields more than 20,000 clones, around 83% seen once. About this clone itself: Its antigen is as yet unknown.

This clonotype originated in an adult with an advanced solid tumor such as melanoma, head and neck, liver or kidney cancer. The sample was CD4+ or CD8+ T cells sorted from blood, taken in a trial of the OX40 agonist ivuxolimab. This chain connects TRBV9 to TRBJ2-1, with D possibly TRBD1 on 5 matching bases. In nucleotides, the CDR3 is TGTGCCAGCAGCGCCGGCGAGCCCCTCAGGGACAATGAGCAGTTCTTC. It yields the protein CASSAGEPLRDNEQFF.